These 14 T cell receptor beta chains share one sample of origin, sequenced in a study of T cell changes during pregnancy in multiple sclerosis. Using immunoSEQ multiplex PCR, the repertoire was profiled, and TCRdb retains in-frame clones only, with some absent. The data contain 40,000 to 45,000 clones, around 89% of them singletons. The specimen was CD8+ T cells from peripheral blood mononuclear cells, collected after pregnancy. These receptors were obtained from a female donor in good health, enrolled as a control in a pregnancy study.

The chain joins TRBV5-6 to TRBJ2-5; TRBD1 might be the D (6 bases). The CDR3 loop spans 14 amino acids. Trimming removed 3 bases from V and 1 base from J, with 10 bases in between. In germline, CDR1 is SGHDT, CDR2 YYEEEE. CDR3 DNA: TGTGCCAGCAGCTATGAGACAGGCCAAGAGACCCAGTACTTC. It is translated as CASSYETGQETQYF.

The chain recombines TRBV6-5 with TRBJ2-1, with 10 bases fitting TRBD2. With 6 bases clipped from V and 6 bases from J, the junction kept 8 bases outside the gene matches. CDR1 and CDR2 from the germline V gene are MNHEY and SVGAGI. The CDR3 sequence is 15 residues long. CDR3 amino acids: CASSLVAGGSNEQFF. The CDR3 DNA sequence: TGTGCCAGCAGCCTTGTAGCGGGGGGCTCCAATGAGCAGTTCTTC.

The CDR3 region has the DNA TGTGCCACCGGCGGGGGGAATTCACCCCTCCACTTT. The encoded protein is CATGGGNSPLHF. This chain joins TRBV15 and TRBJ1-6; D is perhaps TRBD1 (5 bases). CDR3 length: 12 amino acids. Germline-derived CDR1 and CDR2 are LNHNV and YYDKDF (reference sequence). V lost 8 bases, J lost 7 bases, and 9 bases lay in between.

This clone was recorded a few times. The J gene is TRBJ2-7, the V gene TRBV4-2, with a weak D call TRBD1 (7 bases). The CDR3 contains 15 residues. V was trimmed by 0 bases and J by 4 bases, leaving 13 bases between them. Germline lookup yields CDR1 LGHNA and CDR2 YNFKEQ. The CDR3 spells CASSQDPQGGYEQYF. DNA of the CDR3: TGTGCCAGCAGCCAAGATCCCCAGGGGGGATACGAGCAGTACTTC.

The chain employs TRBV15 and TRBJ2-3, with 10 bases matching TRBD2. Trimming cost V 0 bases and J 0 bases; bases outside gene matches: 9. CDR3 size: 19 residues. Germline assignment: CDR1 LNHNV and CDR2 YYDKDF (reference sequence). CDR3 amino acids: CATSREKRGGRLSTDTQYF. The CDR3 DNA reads TGTGCCACCAGCAGAGAAAAGCGGGGGGGCCGGTTGAGCACAGATACGCAGTATTTT.

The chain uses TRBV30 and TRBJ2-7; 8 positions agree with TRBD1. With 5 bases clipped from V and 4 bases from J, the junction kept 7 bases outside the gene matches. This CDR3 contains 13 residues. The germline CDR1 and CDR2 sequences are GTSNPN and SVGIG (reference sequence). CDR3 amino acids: CAWDRGSSYEQYF. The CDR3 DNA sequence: TGTGCCTGGGACAGGGGATCTTCATACGAGCAGTACTTC. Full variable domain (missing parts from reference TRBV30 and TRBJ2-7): SQTIHQWPATLVQPVGSPLSLECTVEGTSNPNLYWYRQAAGRGLQLLFYSVGIGQISSEVPQNLSASRPQDRQFILSSKKLLLSDSGFYLCAWDRGSSYEQYFGPGTRLTVT.

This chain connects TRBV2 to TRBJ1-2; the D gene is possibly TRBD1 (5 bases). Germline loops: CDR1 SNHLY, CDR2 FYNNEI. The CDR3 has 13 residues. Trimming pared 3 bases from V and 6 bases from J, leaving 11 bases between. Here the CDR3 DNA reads TGTGCCAGCAGTGAGACCGCGACAGATGGCTACACCTTC. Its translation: CASSETATDGYTF.

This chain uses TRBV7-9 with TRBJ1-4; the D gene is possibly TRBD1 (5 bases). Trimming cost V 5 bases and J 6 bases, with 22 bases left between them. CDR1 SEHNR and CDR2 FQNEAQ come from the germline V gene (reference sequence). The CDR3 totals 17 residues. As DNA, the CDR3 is TGTGCCAGCAGCATCCCAGCCAGGGATGACTTTGATGAAAAACTGTTTTTT. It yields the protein CASSIPARDDFDEKLFF.

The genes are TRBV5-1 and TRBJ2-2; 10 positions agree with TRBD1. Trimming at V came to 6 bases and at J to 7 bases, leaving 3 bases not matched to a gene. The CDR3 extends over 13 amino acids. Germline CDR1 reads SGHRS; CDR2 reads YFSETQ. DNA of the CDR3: TGCGCCAGCACGGGACAGGGGATCGGGGAGCTGTTTTTT. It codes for CASTGQGIGELFF.

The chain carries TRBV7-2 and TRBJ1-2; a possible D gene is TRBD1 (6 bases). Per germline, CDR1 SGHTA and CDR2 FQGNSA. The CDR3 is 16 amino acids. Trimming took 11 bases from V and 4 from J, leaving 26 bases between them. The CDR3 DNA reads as TGTGCCTCCAGGCCCCGGACAGCCCCAACCTCCTATGGCTACACCTTC. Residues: CASRPRTAPTSYGYTF.

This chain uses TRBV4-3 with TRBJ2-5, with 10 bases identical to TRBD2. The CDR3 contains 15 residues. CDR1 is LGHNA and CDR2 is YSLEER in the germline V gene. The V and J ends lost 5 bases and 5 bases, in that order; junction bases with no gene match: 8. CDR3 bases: TGCGCCAGCAGCAAGCGGGGGGGCCTGAGGGAGACCCAGTACTTC. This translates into CASSKRGGLRETQYF.

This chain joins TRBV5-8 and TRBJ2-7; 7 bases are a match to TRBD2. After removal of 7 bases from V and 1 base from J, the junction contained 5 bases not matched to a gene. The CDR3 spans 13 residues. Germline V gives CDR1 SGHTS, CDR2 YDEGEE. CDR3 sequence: CASLRLASYEQYF. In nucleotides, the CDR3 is TGTGCCAGCTTGCGACTAGCTTCCTACGAGCAGTACTTC.

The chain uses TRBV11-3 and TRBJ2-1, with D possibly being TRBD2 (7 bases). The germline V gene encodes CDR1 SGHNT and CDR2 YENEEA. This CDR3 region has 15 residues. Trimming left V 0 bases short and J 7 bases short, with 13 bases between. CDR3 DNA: TGTGCCAGCAGCTTAGAGGGCGGGGGCCTAAATGAGCAGTTCTTC. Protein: CASSLEGGGLNEQFF.

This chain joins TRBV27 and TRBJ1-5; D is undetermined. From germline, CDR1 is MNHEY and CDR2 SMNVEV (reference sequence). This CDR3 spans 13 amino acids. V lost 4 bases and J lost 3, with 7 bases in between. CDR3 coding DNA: TGTGCCAGCAGTTCGAGTAACAATCAGCCCCAGCATTTT. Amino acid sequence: CASSSSNNQPQHF.